This T cell receptor beta chain was documented in a study of cytomegalovirus exposure and HLA in healthy donors. Whole-study results and caveats: In vitro checks showed that a few CMV-associated chains really do target CMV antigens. TCR beta V- and J-gene trimming, according to a later analysis, was linked to a missense DCLRE1C variant.

Germline lookup yields CDR1 SEHNR and CDR2 FQNEAQ (reference sequence). Between the trimmed V and J ends, which lost 5 bases and 7 bases, there was a span of 8 bases. CDR3 length: 11 residues. Turning to this clone: Antigen: not known.

The primer mix had 60 Vbeta and 13 Jbeta primers. The table came from immunoSEQ multiplex PCR; TCRdb's copy has only in-frame clones and leaves some out. The table records over 100,000 clones, around 80% of them present only once. The chain links TRBV7-9 to TRBJ1-1; the D gene is possibly TRBD1 (6 bases). The sequencing sample was made of PBMCs. The TCR originated in a man aged 30 to 39 in good health and CMV-seropositive. The DNA for the CDR3 is TGTGCCAGCAGCCGGACAGTTGAAGCTTTCTTT. This encodes CASSRTVEAFF.